The 20 T cell receptor beta chains below come from one sample, sequenced in a study of cytomegalovirus exposure and HLA in healthy donors. Assay: immunoSEQ multiplex PCR; the TCRdb copy retains only in-frame clones and omits some. The sample yields roughly 79,000 clones, about 92% seen once. Source material: PBMCs. These receptor sequences come from a man aged 18-30 years in good health and CMV-seronegative.

J is TRBJ1-1 and V is TRBV10-3; perhaps TRBD1 as D (6 bases). V shed 6 bases and J shed 7 bases, with 15 bases lying between them. The CDR3 totals 13 residues. Looked up from germline, CDR1 is ENHRY and CDR2 is SYGVKD. This CDR3 is CAISPTGLLEAFF. The CDR3 coding sequence is TGTGCCATCAGCCCAACAGGGCTTCTTGAAGCTTTCTTT.

The chain joins TRBV19 to TRBJ2-5, with a possible D match to TRBD1 (6 bases). The CDR3 sequence is 17 residues long. CDR1 and CDR2 (germline): LNHDA, SQIVND (reference sequence). Trimming cost V 5 bases and J 4 bases, with 23 bases left between them. This CDR3 is CASSPLRSLGQTETQYF. The CDR3, as DNA: TGTGCCAGTAGTCCTCTACGATCCTTGGGACAAACAGAGACCCAGTACTTC.

The V gene is TRBV5-1, the J gene TRBJ2-3; 11 bases are a match to TRBD2. J gave up 1 base and V 6 bases, and 4 bases lay outside the gene matches. Germline CDR1 reads SGHRS; CDR2 reads YFSETQ. The CDR3 loop spans 15 amino acids. The CDR3 here is CASTPSGGRTDTQYF. As DNA, the CDR3 is TGCGCCAGCACCCCTAGCGGGGGGCGCACAGATACGCAGTATTTT.

The CDR3 is CASSLGQEAYYGYTF. CDR3 DNA sequence: TGTGCCAGCAGCCTCGGACAGGAGGCCTACTATGGCTACACCTTC. The chain recombines TRBV7-9 with TRBJ1-2, with TRBD1 identical over 7 bases. The germline CDR1 and CDR2 sequences are SEHNR and FQNEAQ (reference sequence). This CDR3 is built from 15 residues. V gave up 5 bases and J gave up 3 bases; unmatched junction bases: 9.

This rearrangement joins TRBV13 to TRBJ2-7, with D possibly being TRBD2 (6 bases). The germline V gene encodes CDR1 PRHDT and CDR2 FYEKMQ (reference sequence). The CDR3 consists of 12 residues. V gave up 4 bases and J gave up 4 bases, with 8 bases separating them. CDR3 DNA sequence: TGTGCCAGCAGCTACGGGACTTACGAGCAGTACTTC. As protein: CASSYGTYEQYF. Variable domain in full (rest from reference TRBV13 and TRBJ2-7): AAGVIQSPRHLIKEKRETATLKCYPIPRHDTVYWYQQGPGQDPQFLISFYEKMQSDKGSIPDRFSAQQFSDYHSELNMSSLELGDSALYFCASSYGTYEQYFGPGTRLTVT.

This clone appeared once. J is TRBJ2-3 and V is TRBV5-1; weak D call: TRBD2 (5 bases). Trimming cost V 4 bases and J 0 bases, with 15 bases left between them. The CDR3 runs to 16 residues. Looked up from germline, CDR1 is SGHRS and CDR2 is YFSETQ. The CDR3 DNA sequence: TGCGCCAGCAGCGAACTAGGCCGTTCTAGCACAGATACGCAGTATTTT. Protein: CASSELGRSSTDTQYF.

This chain links TRBV27 with TRBJ1-5; maybe TRBD1 (5 bases). The CDR3 extends over 15 amino acids. Germline V gene data show CDR1 as MNHEY and CDR2 as SMNVEV (reference sequence). Trimming cost V 6 bases and J 5 bases, with 17 bases left between them. The CDR3 protein is CASSLGAGLHQPQHF. The CDR3, as DNA: TGTGCCAGCAGCCTAGGGGCCGGTCTTCATCAGCCCCAGCATTTT.

The chain joins TRBV4-1 to TRBJ1-2; the D gene is possibly TRBD1 (6 bases). The CDR3 is 15 amino acids. V lost 1 base to trimming and J lost 8 bases, with 17 bases between them. From germline, CDR1 is MGHRA and CDR2 YSYEKL. The CDR3 bases are TGCGCCAGCAGCCAAGCACCAACAGGGATGGACGGCTACACCTTC. It yields the protein CASSQAPTGMDGYTF.

The rearrangement uses TRBV5-8 and TRBJ2-5; a weak D match, TRBD1 (6 bases). The V gene lost 1 base and the J gene lost 4 bases, with 8 bases spanning the gap. The CDR3 has 13 amino acids. CDR1 and CDR2 from the germline V gene are SGHTS and YDEGEE. The chain's CDR3 is CASSLRGGETQYF. The CDR3 nucleotides are TGTGCCAGCAGCTTGAGAGGGGGAGAGACCCAGTACTTC.

This clone was recorded once. The chain uses TRBV9 and TRBJ2-3; 14 nucleotides align to TRBD2. Germline V gene data show CDR1 as SGDLS and CDR2 as YYNGEE. The J segment lost 3 bases and the V segment lost 3 bases, leaving 18 bases of the junction unmatched. The CDR3 has 21 amino acids. The CDR3 is CASSATSTSGRGPRGTDTQYF. The CDR3 DNA is TGTGCCAGCAGCGCGACTTCGACTAGCGGGAGGGGGCCCCGAGGGACAGATACGCAGTATTTT.

This clone appeared a single time. The CDR3 coding sequence is TGCAGCGTTGAAGCCCAGGACAGGGACTCCTACAATGAGCAGTTCTTC. It yields the protein CSVEAQDRDSYNEQFF. The chain has TRBV29-1 and TRBJ2-1; 8 nucleotides match TRBD1. Trimming removed 1 base from V and 0 bases from J; junction bases left unmatched: 5. The CDR3 loop spans 16 amino acids. CDR1 and CDR2 (germline): SQVTM, ANQGSEA.

J is TRBJ1-1 and V is TRBV18; D gene ambiguous. The CDR3 is 16 amino acids. V lost 2 bases and J lost 4, with 17 bases in between. Germline CDR1 is KGHSH and CDR2 is LQKENI. For the CDR3, the DNA is TGTGCCAGCTCACCAAACGAGGCGGGCGGCGGCACTGAAGCTTTCTTT. Translation: CASSPNEAGGGTEAFF.

This chain uses TRBV14 with TRBJ2-7, with D perhaps TRBD1 (5 bases). Germline values: CDR1 SGHDN, CDR2 FVKESK. V lost 0 bases, J lost 7 bases, and 10 bases lay in between. CDR3 length equals 13 residues. The CDR3 spells CASSQEAGFEQYF. CDR3 nucleotides: TGTGCCAGCAGCCAAGAGGCAGGGTTTGAGCAGTACTTC.

This sequence joins TRBV5-1 and TRBJ1-1, with TRBD1 as a possible D gene (6 bases). Germline loops: CDR1 SGHRS, CDR2 YFSETQ. Deletions cut 7 bases from V and 3 bases from J, with 16 bases between. The CDR3 runs to 14 residues. CDR3 bases: TGCGCCAGCCTAGCGGGGGCAAGGGACACTGAAGCTTTCTTT. Its protein product is CASLAGARDTEAFF.

The chain is built from TRBV5-1 and TRBJ1-2; perhaps TRBD1 as D (6 bases). V lost 0 bases and J lost 6, with 15 bases in between. The CDR3 sequence is 15 residues long. Germline V CDR1 and CDR2: SGHRS, YFSETQ. CDR3 nucleotide sequence: TGCGCCAGCAGCTTGGTGGGGGGGCAGGAGAATGGCTACACCTTC. This gives the protein CASSLVGGQENGYTF.

The chain is built from TRBV6-4 and TRBJ1-1, with D possibly TRBD1 on 6 matching bases. Trimming took off 6 bases at V and 6 bases at J, with 11 bases between the two ends. CDR3 length equals 12 residues. From germline, CDR1 is MRHNA and CDR2 SNTAGT. The CDR3: CASSTGRAEAFF. The CDR3 DNA follows: TGTGCCAGCAGCACAGGGAGGGCTGAAGCTTTCTTT.

The CDR3 here is CSALRQAEAFF. The DNA of the CDR3 is TGCAGTGCTCTTAGACAGGCGGAAGCTTTCTTT. This chain uses TRBV20-1 with TRBJ1-1; D is possibly TRBD1 (6 bases). The germline V and J ends were trimmed by 5 bases and 8 bases, with 12 bases remaining between them. The CDR3 has 11 residues. The V gene's germline CDR1 is DFQATT and CDR2 SNEGSKA (reference sequence).

The chain is built from TRBV2 and TRBJ2-3; D may be TRBD1 (6 bases). The CDR3 is 15 residues long. Trimming removed 6 bases at V and 0 bases at J, with 13 bases between. The germline gives CDR1 SNHLY, CDR2 FYNNEI. CDR3 sequence reads: CASRATGVSTDTQYF. The DNA for the CDR3 is TGTGCCAGCAGGGCGACAGGTGTTAGCACAGATACGCAGTATTTT. Using reference TRBV2 and TRBJ2-3 for the parts outside the CDR3, the full variable domain is EPEVTQTPSHQVTQMGQEVILRCVPISNHLYFYWYRQILGQKVEFLVSFYNNEISEKSEIFDDQFSVERPDGSNFTLKIRSTKLEDSAMYFCASRATGVSTDTQYFGPGTRLTVL.

The chain combines TRBV10-1 with TRBJ1-6; no firm D call. The ends were cut back, 4 bases at V and 8 bases at J, with 15 bases in the middle. Germline V gene sequence: CDR1 WNHNN, CDR2 SYGVQD (reference sequence). The CDR3 runs 15 residues. The CDR3 loop reads CASSGGSFLHSPLHF. Written as DNA, the CDR3 is TGCGCCAGCAGTGGTGGCAGTTTTCTTCATTCACCCCTCCACTTT.

This clone occurred a few times. The V and J genes are TRBV19 and TRBJ1-1; 7 bases match TRBD1. V trimming: 4 bases; J trimming: 0 bases; junction bases outside the gene matches: 5. The CDR3 spans 15 residues. Germline CDR1 LNHDA, CDR2 SQIVND (reference sequence). The CDR3 loop is CASSRGTVMNTEAFF. CDR3 coding DNA: TGTGCCAGTAGTAGAGGGACAGTCATGAACACTGAAGCTTTCTTT.